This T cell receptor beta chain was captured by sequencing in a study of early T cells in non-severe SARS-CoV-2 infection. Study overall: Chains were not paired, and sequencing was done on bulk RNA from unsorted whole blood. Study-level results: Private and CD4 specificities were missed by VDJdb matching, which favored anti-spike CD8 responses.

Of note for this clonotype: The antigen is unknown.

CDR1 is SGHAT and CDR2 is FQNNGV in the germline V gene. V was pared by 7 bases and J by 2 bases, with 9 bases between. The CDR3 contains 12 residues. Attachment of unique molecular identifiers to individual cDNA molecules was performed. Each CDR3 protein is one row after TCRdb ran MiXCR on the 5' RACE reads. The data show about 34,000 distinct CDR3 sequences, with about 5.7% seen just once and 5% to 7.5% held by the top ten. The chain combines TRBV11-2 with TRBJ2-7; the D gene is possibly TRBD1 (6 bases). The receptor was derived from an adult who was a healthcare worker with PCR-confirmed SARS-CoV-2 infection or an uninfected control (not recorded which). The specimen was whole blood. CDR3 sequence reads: CASTDRTYEQYF. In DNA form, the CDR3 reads TGTGCCAGCACCGACAGGACCTACGAGCAGTACTTC.